The rows below give T cell receptor beta chains drawn from one sample of a study of cytomegalovirus exposure and HLA in healthy donors. Clones were read by immunoSEQ multiplex PCR, and TCRdb kept only the in-frame ones, dropping some. The table shows over 250,000 clones, with about 86% occurring only once. Sequencing was performed on PBMCs. These TCRs come from a young woman in good health and CMV-seronegative. CDR3s include the opening cysteine and the closing phenylalanine or tryptophan. D genes are given only for firm matches. Only part of the rows carry a size: once, few, many, or a class if the clone is expanded.

d_call	j_call	v_call	clone_size	cdr3_aa	cdr3_nt
NA	TRBJ1-1	TRBV9	NA	CASSVKGERTEAFF	TGTGCCAGCAGCGTAAAGGGGGAGCGCACTGAAGCTTTCTTT
TRBD2	TRBJ2-1	TRBV7-9	NA	CASSRWTSGRGNEQFF	TGTGCCAGCAGCCGTTGGACTAGCGGGAGGGGGAATGAGCAGTTCTTC
TRBD1	TRBJ2-2	TRBV28	NA	CASGQGADTGELFF	TGTGCCAGCGGACAGGGGGCTGACACCGGGGAGCTGTTTTTT
TRBD1	TRBJ1-1	TRBV28	once	CASNRQGEDTEAFF	TGTGCCAGCAATCGGCAGGGGGAGGACACTGAAGCTTTCTTT
NA	TRBJ2-3	TRBV6-6	NA	CASSAEALLLGDTQYF	TGTGCCAGCAGTGCCGAGGCCTTGCTTTTGGGAGATACGCAGTATTTT
TRBD2	TRBJ2-1	TRBV27	NA	CASSLPLTSGRYNEQFF	TGTGCCAGCAGTTTACCCCTGACTAGCGGGAGGTACAATGAGCAGTTCTTC
TRBD1	TRBJ2-7	TRBV7-6	NA	CASSSQGAQHEQYF	TGTGCCAGCAGCTCACAGGGGGCGCAGCACGAGCAGTACTTC
TRBD2	TRBJ2-1	TRBV27	NA	CASSLAPGTSLYNEQFF	TGTGCCAGCAGTTTGGCTCCTGGGACTAGCCTGTACAATGAGCAGTTCTTC
NA	TRBJ2-5	TRBV6-5	NA	CASSYGSGQETQYF	TGTGCCAGCAGTTACGGGTCGGGACAAGAGACCCAGTACTTC
NA	TRBJ2-4	TRBV18	NA	CASSPWAGDLAKNIQYF	TGTGCCAGCTCACCTTGGGCAGGGGATTTAGCCAAAAACATTCAGTACTTC
NA	TRBJ1-2	TRBV19	NA	CASSIVRGYGYTF	TGTGCCAGTAGTATAGTAAGGGGTTATGGCTACACCTTC
TRBD1	TRBJ1-1	TRBV7-9	NA	CASSLGDRAMNTEAFF	TGTGCCAGCAGCTTAGGGGACAGGGCGATGAACACTGAAGCTTTCTTT
TRBD1	TRBJ2-5	TRBV5-8	NA	CASSYDRVETQYF	TGTGCCAGCAGCTACGACAGGGTGGAGACCCAGTACTTC
NA	TRBJ2-7	TRBV6-5	NA	CASSYSAAGSYEQYF	TGTGCCAGCAGTTACTCGGCGGCAGGGTCCTACGAGCAGTACTTC
TRBD2	TRBJ2-7	TRBV5-1	NA	CASSLQRLAGMVYEQYF	TGCGCCAGCAGCTTGCAGAGACTAGCGGGGATGGTCTACGAGCAGTACTTC
NA	TRBJ1-1	TRBV29-1	once	CSVVASLGGYTEAFF	TGCAGCGTCGTAGCCTCACTGGGGGGGTACACTGAAGCTTTCTTT
TRBD2	TRBJ2-5	TRBV12-5	NA	CASGPGLAGFQETQYF	TGTGCTAGTGGCCCCGGACTAGCGGGATTCCAAGAGACCCAGTACTTC
NA	TRBJ1-1	TRBV19	NA	CASSVLPNTEAFF	TGTGCCAGTAGTGTCCTTCCCAACACTGAAGCTTTCTTT
TRBD1	TRBJ1-2	TRBV11-3	NA	CASSKSDRVNYGYTF	TGTGCCAGCAGCAAATCAGACAGGGTCAACTATGGCTACACCTTC
NA	TRBJ1-1	TRBV7-3	NA	CASSAATNTEAFF	TGTGCCAGCAGCGCGGCCACTAACACTGAAGCTTTCTTT
TRBD2	TRBJ2-7	TRBV2	NA	CASRLTSGSFYEQYF	TGTGCCAGCAGGTTAACTAGCGGGAGTTTCTACGAGCAGTACTTC
NA	TRBJ1-2	TRBV5-1	NA	CASSLDLQGSYTF	TGCGCCAGCAGCTTGGACCTCCAGGGGAGCTACACCTTC
TRBD2	TRBJ2-5	TRBV27	NA	CASLGLAGDQETQYF	TGTGCCAGCCTCGGACTAGCGGGAGATCAAGAGACCCAGTACTTC
TRBD2	TRBJ2-7	TRBV7-2	once	CASSPKRGKAYEQYF	TGTGCCAGCAGCCCAAAGCGGGGAAAAGCCTACGAGCAGTACTTC
NA	TRBJ2-7	TRBV11-3	NA	CASSGDSSYEQYF	TGTGCCAGCAGCGGGGACTCCTCCTACGAGCAGTACTTC
NA	TRBJ1-4	TRBV6-6	NA	CASSPLGRGGDEKLFF	TGTGCCAGCAGTCCTCTTGGGAGGGGGGGTGATGAAAAACTGTTTTTT
NA	TRBJ2-7	TRBV6-1	once	CASNPYGADNYEQYF	TGTGCCAGCAACCCTTATGGGGCAGACAACTACGAGCAGTACTTC
TRBD1	TRBJ1-1	TRBV19	NA	CASDMPADRGHAAFMNTEAFF	TGTGCCAGTGATATGCCAGCAGACAGGGGCCACGCGGCTTTTATGAACACTGAAGCTTTCTTT